This T cell receptor (beta chain) was profiled in a study of lymphopenia after photon versus proton radiotherapy. Study findings and constraints: After lymphocyte nadir, photon-treated repertoires showed oligoclonal expansion, especially CD8+ Temra.

Data came from immunoSEQ multiplex PCR; TCRdb stores just in-frame clones and leaves some out. The sample carries around 30,000 clones, 75% to 90% recorded once. Notes on this clone: Antigen: not known.

The CDR3 spans 15 residues. V was cut by 6 bases and J by 0 bases, with 12 bases left in between. Looked up from germline, CDR1 is MNHEY and CDR2 is SMNVEV (reference sequence). Sample: peripheral blood, taken from a patient treated with proton-based radiotherapy. The sequence derives from a woman between 70 and 85 years old with pancreatic cancer. Some clones in this sample may be carry-over from other donors' samples. The chain employs TRBV27 and TRBJ1-5, with a possible D match to TRBD1 (5 bases). In DNA form, the CDR3 reads TGTGCCAGCAGAGCCGGGACGGTTAGCAATCAGCCCCAGCATTTT. Encoded protein: CASRAGTVSNQPQHF.